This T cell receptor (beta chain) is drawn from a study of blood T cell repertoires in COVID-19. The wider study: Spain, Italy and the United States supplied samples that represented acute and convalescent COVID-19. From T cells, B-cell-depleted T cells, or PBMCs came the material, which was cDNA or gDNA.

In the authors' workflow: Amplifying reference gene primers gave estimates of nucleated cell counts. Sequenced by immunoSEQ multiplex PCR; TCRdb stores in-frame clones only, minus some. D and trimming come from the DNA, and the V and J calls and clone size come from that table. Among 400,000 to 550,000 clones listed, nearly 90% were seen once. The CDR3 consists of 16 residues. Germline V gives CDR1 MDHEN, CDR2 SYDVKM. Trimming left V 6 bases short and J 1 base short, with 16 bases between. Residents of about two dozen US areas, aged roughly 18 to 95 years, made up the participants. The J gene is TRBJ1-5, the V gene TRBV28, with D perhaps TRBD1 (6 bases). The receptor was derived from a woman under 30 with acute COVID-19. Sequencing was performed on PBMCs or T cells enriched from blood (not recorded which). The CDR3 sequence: CASRRPTGTSNQPQHF. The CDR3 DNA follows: TGTGCCAGCAGGCGGCCGACAGGAACGAGCAATCAGCCCCAGCATTTT.